The 8 T cell receptor beta chains below were found in one sample sequenced in a study of beta chain features in type 1 diabetes. Study conclusions and caveats: People with Type 1 diabetes carried modestly yet significantly shorter TCRB CDR3s in all four CD4+ subsets.

Expressed TCRB transcripts were sequenced because the entire RNA isolate underwent reverse transcription. Libraries were prepared by immunoSEQ multiplex PCR; TCRdb keeps only in-frame clonotypes and omits some of them. The data hold 600,000 to 700,000 clones, with about an eighth observed a single time. Their antigens remain unidentified. Input material: naive CD4+ T cells from blood. These receptors all come from a man between 18 and 35 years old with type 1 diabetes.

A few counts support this clone. The chain carries TRBV19 and TRBJ1-5; 8 bases are shared with TRBD1. V lost 2 bases and J lost 5; bases outside the gene matches: 11. The CDR3 is made up of 17 amino acids. Germline loops: CDR1 LNHDA, CDR2 SQIVND (reference sequence). CDR3 loop: CASSIPVTGALDQPQHF. As DNA, the CDR3 is TGTGCCAGTAGTATACCTGTGACAGGGGCTCTAGATCAGCCCCAGCATTTT.

The chain is built from TRBV10-3 and TRBJ1-3; D ambiguous. The CDR3 is made up of 12 amino acids. Trimming took off 2 bases at V and 4 bases at J, with 3 bases between the two ends. Germline values: CDR1 ENHRY, CDR2 SYGVKD. CDR3 in DNA: TGTGCCATCAGTGAGCGCGGAAACACCATATATTTT. Translated: CAISERGNTIYF.

CDR3: CSVGLYSGEQYF. DNA for the CDR3: TGCAGCGTTGGACTATATTCAGGCGAGCAGTACTTC. The chain joins TRBV29-1 to TRBJ2-7; perhaps TRBD2 as D (5 bases). The CDR3 has 12 residues. Trimming removed 4 bases from V and 6 bases from J, with 13 bases in between. Germline V CDR1 and CDR2: SQVTM, ANQGSEA.

This clone occurred a few times. This sequence joins TRBV10-3 and TRBJ1-1, with D unclear. This CDR3 has 17 amino acids. Trimming shortened V by 0 bases and J by 2 bases, and 16 bases separated the two germline ends. In germline, CDR1 is ENHRY, CDR2 SYGVKD. The CDR3 DNA reads as TGTGCCATCAGTGAGTCGATCATTGCTCCGACTAACACTGAAGCTTTCTTT. Translation: CAISESIIAPTNTEAFF.

The chain recombines TRBV6-5 with TRBJ2-2; either TRBD1 or TRBD2 may supply D (5 bases each). The germline V and J ends were trimmed by 4 bases and 1 base, with 10 bases remaining between them. CDR1 and CDR2 (germline): MNHEY, SVGAGI. CDR3 length equals 15 residues. Here the CDR3 DNA reads TGTGCCAGCAGTTTCCGGGACGGGAACACCGGGGAGCTGTTTTTT. Amino acids: CASSFRDGNTGELFF.

This clone was detected only a few times. This chain uses TRBV4-1 with TRBJ2-5, with D tentatively TRBD1 (5 bases). The CDR3 runs 14 residues. V lost 3 bases to trimming and J lost 2 bases, with 10 bases between them. The germline CDR1 and CDR2 sequences are MGHRA and YSYEKL. The chain's CDR3 is CASSQQDTQETQYF. In DNA, the CDR3 is TGCGCCAGCAGCCAGCAGGACACTCAAGAGACCCAGTACTTC.

V and J are TRBV4-1 and TRBJ2-5, with TRBD1 identical over 12 bases. Germline CDR1 reads MGHRA; CDR2 reads YSYEKL. The CDR3 length is 17 residues. The V gene end was trimmed by 1 base and the J gene end by 4 bases; junction bases not matched to a gene: 7. The CDR3: CASSQVGRDRGPETQYF. The CDR3 nucleotides read TGCGCCAGCAGCCAAGTGGGGCGGGACAGGGGGCCAGAGACCCAGTACTTC.

The chain carries TRBV30 and TRBJ1-6; no firm D call. The CDR3 runs to 14 residues. Germline CDR1 GTSNPN, CDR2 SVGIG (reference sequence). The germline V and J ends were trimmed by 8 bases and 0 bases, with 11 bases remaining between them. CDR3 sequence reads: CARTGSSYNSPLHF. In DNA form, the CDR3 reads TGTGCCCGCACGGGGAGCTCCTATAATTCACCCCTCCACTTT. The whole variable domain, filled in from reference TRBV30 and TRBJ1-6, reads SQTIHQWPATLVQPVGSPLSLECTVEGTSNPNLYWYRQAAGRGLQLLFYSVGIGQISSEVPQNLSASRPQDRQFILSSKKLLLSDSGFYLCARTGSSYNSPLHFGNGTRLTVT.